This TCR beta chain is drawn from a study of cytomegalovirus exposure and HLA in healthy donors. Overall study findings and caveats: First-cohort TCR clusters were later found to tend to co-occur in the 120 or so validation repertoires. The authors confirmed in vitro that a few CMV-associated chains were specific for CMV antigens. Rarity characterized most TCR sequences, yet some public TCRs appeared in many donors. According to reports, the classifier identified cytomegalovirus status with high specificity and sensitivity.

The data were produced by immunoSEQ multiplex PCR, yet TCRdb's version contains in-frame clones alone and is incomplete. The sample shows some 200,000 clones, more than 65% of them seen only once. Details on this clone: Its antigen is still unknown.

The sample taken for sequencing was PBMCs. The source is a woman in her 30s in good health and CMV-seropositive.

The CDR3 DNA reads as TGTGCCAGCAGCAGGCCGGCCGATCAGCCCCAGCATTTT. Translation gives CASSRPADQPQHF. This chain uses TRBV27 with TRBJ1-5; the D is unclear. Trimming shortened V by 6 bases and J by 5 bases, and 11 bases separated the two germline ends. CDR3 length equals 13 residues. Germline V lookup: CDR1 MNHEY, CDR2 SMNVEV (reference sequence).